These 20 T cell receptor beta chains originate from one sample sequenced in a study of regulatory T cells in long-lasting Graves disease. The sample's time point: newly diagnosed GD, antithyroid drugs for less than 3 months. Construction of the TCR library relied on RNA isolated from PBMCs. Building the TCR beta libraries relied on iRepertoire HTBI primers, and CDR3 regions underwent Arm-PCR. TCRdb itself ran the multiplex PCR reads through MiXCR, one entry per CDR3 protein. The profile covers 580,000 or so distinct CDR3 sequences, with 15% to 20% appearing a single time and around 13% taken by the ten largest. These data were also filed under a second study, of T cells in Graves' hyperthyroidism and ophthalmopathy.

The sequenced sample was peripheral blood mononuclear cells (PBMCs), obtained at new diagnosis, from a patient treated with antithyroid drugs. The receptors come from a man younger than 35 with Graves disease.

Comment on this clonotype: A read error may account for a junction end that differs from germline. The chain couples TRBV27 to TRBJ1-1; 8 bases are a match to TRBD1. CDR3 length equals 14 residues. From germline, CDR1 is MNHEY and CDR2 SMNVEV (reference sequence). The CDR3 DNA is TGTGCCAGCAGGACGGGACAGGTGAACACTGGAGCTTTCTTT. This sequence encodes CASRTGQVNTGAFF.

The chain uses TRBV11-2 and TRBJ2-7; D call uncertain. Germline V lookup: CDR1 SGHAT, CDR2 FQNNGV. V lost 1 base and J 0 bases, leaving 13 bases between the germline ends. This CDR3 is built from 16 residues. The chain's CDR3 is CASSLVLVSGSYEQYF. CDR3 sequence (DNA): TGTGCCAGCAGCTTAGTACTGGTGTCTGGCTCCTACGAGCAGTACTTC.

In this sample, this clonotype turned up many times. The CDR3 nucleotides are TGTGCCAGCAGTAAAAAGGGACTGCGGGGATATAACAATGAGCAGTTCTTC. Encoded protein: CASSKKGLRGYNNEQFF. The chain couples TRBV6-2 or TRBV6-3 to TRBJ2-1; a possible D gene is TRBD2 (6 bases). Trimming took off 5 bases at V and 5 bases at J, with 22 bases between the two ends. This CDR3 is 17 amino acids long. Germline V gene data show CDR1 as MNHEY and CDR2 as SVGEGT.

Many counts were recorded for this clonotype. The V and J genes are TRBV20-1 and TRBJ2-3, with D possibly being TRBD1 or TRBD2 (6 bases each). CDR1 is DFQATT and CDR2 is SNEGSKA in the germline V gene (reference sequence). With 6 bases removed from V and 2 bases from J, the gap between germline ends came to 15 bases. The CDR3 covers 14 residues. CDR3: CSALEGENTDTQYF. CDR3 DNA sequence: TGCAGTGCCCTGGAGGGGGAGAACACAGATACGCAGTATTTT.

J is TRBJ2-2 and V is TRBV28; D is possibly TRBD1 (6 bases). Germline-derived CDR1 and CDR2 are MDHEN and SYDVKM. Trimming took off 3 bases at V and 7 bases at J, with 24 bases between the two ends. CDR3 length: 18 residues. The CDR3: CASSFMGVRAEGGGELFF. CDR3 sequence (DNA): TGTGCCAGCAGTTTTATGGGGGTTCGCGCGGAAGGGGGCGGGGAGCTGTTTTTT.

The chain employs TRBV2 and TRBJ1-1; 10 bases are a match to TRBD1. V shed 4 bases, J shed 4 bases, and the junction held 6 bases outside the gene matches. The CDR3 loop spans 15 amino acids. CDR1 and CDR2 from the germline V gene are SNHLY and FYNNEI. In nucleotides, the CDR3 is TGTGCCAGCAGTGGCGGGACAGGGGCCGGCACTGAAGCTTTCTTT. Protein product: CASSGGTGAGTEAFF.

This clonotype was counted a few times. This chain connects TRBV6-1 to TRBJ2-7; 14 bases are a match to TRBD2. The ends lost 7 bases at V and 5 bases at J; junction bases unmatched: 10. The length of the CDR3 is 16 residues. From germline, CDR1 is MNHNS and CDR2 SASEGT. CDR3 nucleotides: TGTGCCAGCAATACTGGGACTAGCGGGAGACGAGACGAGCAGTACTTC. Protein product: CASNTGTSGRRDEQYF.

CDR3 region: CASRAGTGQSKNIQYF. Written as DNA, the CDR3 is TGTGCCAGCAGGGCAGGAACAGGGCAGTCCAAAAACATTCAGTACTTC. The rearrangement links TRBV28 to TRBJ2-4, with a weak D call TRBD1 (6 bases). Trimming removed 6 bases at V and 2 bases at J, with 17 bases between. Germline V gives CDR1 MDHEN, CDR2 SYDVKM. The CDR3 loop spans 16 amino acids.

The chain links TRBV11-3 to TRBJ2-1; 7 nucleotides line up with TRBD2. The CDR3 spans 18 residues. The trim removed 1 base at V and 3 bases at J, leaving 12 bases unmatched. Germline V gene data show CDR1 as SGHNT and CDR2 as YENEEA. The CDR3 DNA sequence: TGTGCCAGCAGCTTAGCCACCCTTGGGGCTAGCGGCTACAATGAGCAGTTCTTC. Translating it yields CASSLATLGASGYNEQFF.

V and J are TRBV20-1 and TRBJ2-7, with TRBD2 identical over 9 bases. Germline loops: CDR1 DFQATT, CDR2 SNEGSKA (reference sequence). V gave up 3 bases and J gave up 6 bases; unmatched junction bases: 9. The CDR3 is 14 amino acids. CDR3 protein: CSASSPLAGTEQYF. The CDR3, as DNA: TGCAGTGCTAGTTCCCCGCTAGCGGGAACCGAGCAGTACTTC.

This clonotype was observed a handful of times. This chain uses TRBV5-5 with TRBJ1-5, with D unresolved. The CDR3 consists of 12 residues. Germline lookup yields CDR1 SGHKS and CDR2 YYEKEE (reference sequence). The germline V and J ends were trimmed by 8 bases and 5 bases, with 11 bases remaining between them. For the CDR3, the DNA is TGTGCCAGTGGCCTGTTGGATCAGCCCCAGCATTTT. It encodes CASGLLDQPQHF.

This chain joins TRBV10-2 and TRBJ2-4; D is perhaps TRBD1 (5 bases). The V and J ends lost 4 bases and 0 bases respectively, with 13 bases between them. From germline, CDR1 is WSHSY and CDR2 SAAADI. The CDR3 consists of 16 residues. CDR3 amino acids: CASSVEGELAKNIQYF. As DNA, the CDR3 is TGCGCCAGCAGTGTTGAAGGGGAACTAGCCAAAAACATTCAGTACTTC.

J is TRBJ2-2 and V is TRBV5-1; 7 bases align to TRBD2. Looked up from germline, CDR1 is SGHRS and CDR2 is YFSETQ. J lost 4 bases, V lost 3 bases, and 12 bases had no gene match. This CDR3 contains 17 residues. The CDR3 DNA is TGCGCCAGCAGCTCGGCCTTTGGGGGGGAAGGCACCGGGGAGCTGTTTTTT. Encoded protein: CASSSAFGGEGTGELFF.

This clonotype has a count of ten or more. The V call is TRBV12-3 or TRBV12-4, the J call TRBJ2-5, with D tentatively TRBD2 (5 bases). The last part of the DNA fits TRBJ2-1 better; the J call may be wrong. The CDR3 sequence is 15 residues long. The CDR3 spells CASSSYLTRPEEQFF. The DNA of the CDR3 is TGTGCCAGCAGTTCATATCTCACTAGGCCCGAGGAGCAGTTCTTC.

The genes are TRBV3-1 and TRBJ1-6; the D gene is possibly TRBD1 (5 bases). The CDR3 extends over 13 amino acids. Trimming pared 10 bases from V and 4 bases from J, leaving 11 bases between. Germline CDR1 is LGHDT and CDR2 is YNNKEL (reference sequence). The CDR3 region is CATGTGYNSPLHF. In DNA form, the CDR3 reads TGTGCCACGGGGACGGGATATAATTCACCCCTCCACTTT.

To note about this clonotype: This may stem from a read error, because a much larger clone lies one nucleotide away. This sequence joins TRBV7-8 and TRBJ1-4, with D uncertain. In germline, CDR1 is SGHVS, CDR2 FQNEAQ. The CDR3 is 15 residues long. CDR3 nucleotide sequence: TGTGCCAGCACCCCTTTACCCGGCGTAGATGAAGAACTGTTTTTT. Protein: CASTPLPGVDEELFF.

This clonotype was observed many times. The V gene is TRBV20-1, the J gene TRBJ2-7, with D perhaps TRBD1 (6 bases). The CDR3 consists of 16 residues. Trimming stripped 6 bases from V and 3 bases from J, with 24 bases between. Germline CDR1 DFQATT, CDR2 SNEGSKA (reference sequence). The CDR3 spells CSATSPRDNRYYEQYF. The CDR3 region has the DNA TGCAGTGCCACCTCCCCCCGGGACAATCGCTACTACGAGCAGTACTTC.

The chain uses TRBV7-9 and TRBJ2-5; D might be TRBD2 (7 bases). This CDR3 has 20 amino acids. With 2 bases removed from V and 3 bases from J, the gap between germline ends came to 28 bases. From germline, CDR1 is SEHNR and CDR2 FQNEAQ (reference sequence). In DNA, the CDR3 is TGTGCCAGCAGCTTAATCGCACAAGCGACCGGGGGGCATTATGAAGAGACCCAGTACTTC. Translating gives CASSLIAQATGGHYEETQYF.

At least ten counts were recorded for this clonotype. This chain links TRBV12-3 or TRBV12-4 with TRBJ2-2, with 7 bases fitting TRBD2. The CDR3 loop spans 14 amino acids. Trimming took 6 bases from V and 1 from J; bases not matched to a gene: 2. The CDR3 DNA reads TGTGCCAGCAGGGGCGGGAGGAACACCGGGGAGCTGTTTTTT. Translation gives CASRGGRNTGELFF.

This clonotype was picked up many times. J is TRBJ2-3 and V is TRBV5-1, with D perhaps TRBD1 or TRBD2 (5 bases each). V lost 0 bases and J lost 0, with 8 bases in between. This CDR3 has 15 amino acids. Germline V gene data show CDR1 as SGHRS and CDR2 as YFSETQ. CDR3 residues: CASSLGDQSTDTQYF. The CDR3 nucleotides read TGCGCCAGCAGCTTGGGGGACCAGAGCACAGATACGCAGTATTTT.